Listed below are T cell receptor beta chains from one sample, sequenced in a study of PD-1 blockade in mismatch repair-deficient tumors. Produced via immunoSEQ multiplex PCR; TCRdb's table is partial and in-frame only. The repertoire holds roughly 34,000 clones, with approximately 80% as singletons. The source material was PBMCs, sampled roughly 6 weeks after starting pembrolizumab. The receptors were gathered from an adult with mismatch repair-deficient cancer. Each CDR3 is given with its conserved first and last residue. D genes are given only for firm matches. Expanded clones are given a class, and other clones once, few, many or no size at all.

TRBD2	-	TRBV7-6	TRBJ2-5	TGTGCCAGCAGCCCCCCGGGACTAGCGGGCATTGAGACCCAGTACTTC	CASSPPGLAGIETQYF
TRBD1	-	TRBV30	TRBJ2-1	TGTGCCTGGAAACCCCGACAGGGGGCTGCGGGAGGCCACTCCTACAATGAGCAGTTCTTC	CAWKPRQGAAGGHSYNEQFF
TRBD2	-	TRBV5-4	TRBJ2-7	TGTGCCAGCAGCTTCCGGGGGGGGTCCTACGAGCAGTACTTC	CASSFRGGSYEQYF
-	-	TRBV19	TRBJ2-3	TGTGCCAGTGCCTCCCACCGAGCAGATACGCAGTATTTT	CASASHRADTQYF
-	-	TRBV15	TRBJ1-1	TGTGCCACCAGCAGATCCACCACTGGGGCGAACACTGAAGCTTTCTTT	CATSRSTTGANTEAFF
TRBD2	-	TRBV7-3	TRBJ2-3	TGTGCCAGCAGCCTCGAGGGGCTAGCGGGAAATGCAGATACGCAGTATTTT	CASSLEGLAGNADTQYF
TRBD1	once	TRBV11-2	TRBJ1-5	TGTGCCAGCAGCTTAGACCAAGACAGGGTCGGACAGCCCCAGCATTTT	CASSLDQDRVGQPQHF
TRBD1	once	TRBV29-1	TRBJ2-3	TGCAGCGTAAAACAGGGGGCGAGAAGCACAGATACGCAGTATTTT	CSVKQGARSTDTQYF
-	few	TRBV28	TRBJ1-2	TGTGCCAGCAGGGGGTTTTCACAGGGTGGCTACACCTTC	CASRGFSQGGYTF
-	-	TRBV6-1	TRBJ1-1	TGTGCCAGCAGTGAAAAGTCCAGGGACACTGAAGCTTTCTTT	CASSEKSRDTEAFF
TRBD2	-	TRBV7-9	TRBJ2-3	TGTGCCAGCAGCTTACCCGGACTAGCGGGAGGTATAGATACGCAGTATTTT	CASSLPGLAGGIDTQYF
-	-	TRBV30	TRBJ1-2	TGTGCCTGGAGTCCGGCAGGGCCCTATGGCTACACCTTC	CAWSPAGPYGYTF
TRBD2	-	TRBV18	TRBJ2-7	TGTGCCAGCTCACCAACTAGCGGGATAGGACCCCCAACCTACGAGCAGTACTTC	CASSPTSGIGPPTYEQYF
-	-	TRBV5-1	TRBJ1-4	TGCGCCAGCAGCTTGGACAGCTATAATGAAAAACTGTTTTTT	CASSLDSYNEKLFF
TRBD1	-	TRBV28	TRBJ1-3	TGTGCCAGCAGTTACACAGGGGCTGGAAACACCATATATTTT	CASSYTGAGNTIYF
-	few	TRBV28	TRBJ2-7	TGTGCCAGCAGTTGGAAGGGGAGGCCTTACGAGCAGTACTTC	CASSWKGRPYEQYF
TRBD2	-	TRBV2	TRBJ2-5	TGTGCCAGCAGAGTTGGGACTAGCGAAGAGACCCAGTACTTC	CASRVGTSEETQYF
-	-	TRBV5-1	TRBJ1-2	TGCGCCAGCAGCACTCCGGGGTGGTATGGCTACACCTTC	CASSTPGWYGYTF
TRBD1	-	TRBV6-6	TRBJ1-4	TGTGCCAGCAGTAGGGGCCGACAGGGCCTCTCCAAACTGTTTTTT	CASSRGRQGLSKLFF
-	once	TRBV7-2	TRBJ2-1	TGTGCCAGCAGCTTAGGGCTAGATCCCTACAATGAGCAGTTCTTC	CASSLGLDPYNEQFF
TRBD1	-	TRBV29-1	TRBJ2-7	TGCAGCGTAGCCGGGACAGTCTCCTACGAGCAGTACTTC	CSVAGTVSYEQYF
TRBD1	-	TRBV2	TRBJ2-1	TGTGCCAGCGGTGAAGACAGGGCGGGCTACAATGAGCAGTTCTTC	CASGEDRAGYNEQFF
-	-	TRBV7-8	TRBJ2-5	TGTGCCAGCAGCTTAGATCAGACAGGTCAAGAGACCCAGTACTTC	CASSLDQTGQETQYF
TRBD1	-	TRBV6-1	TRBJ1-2	TGTGCCAGCAGCGACCCCCTACAGGGGAACTATGGCTACACCTTC	CASSDPLQGNYGYTF
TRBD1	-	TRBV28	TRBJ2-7	TGTGCCAGCAGTTTCATAAACCGGGACAGCTACGAGCAGTACTTC	CASSFINRDSYEQYF
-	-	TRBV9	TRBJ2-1	TGTGCCAGCAGCGACTCCGCCTACAATGAGCAGTTCTTC	CASSDSAYNEQFF
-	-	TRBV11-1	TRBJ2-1	TGTGCCAGCAGCTTAGCGTCAGGGGCCATGATGTTGAATGAGCAGTTCTTC	CASSLASGAMMLNEQFF
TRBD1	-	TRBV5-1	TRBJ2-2	TGCGCCAGCAGCTCCCAGGGGGCCGGGGAGCTGTTTTTT	CASSSQGAGELFF
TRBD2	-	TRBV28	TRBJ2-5	TGTGCCAGCAGCAACCTTAGCGGGAGGGGGAGGGAGACCCAGTACTTC	CASSNLSGRGRETQYF
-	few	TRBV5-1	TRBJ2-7	TGCGCCAGCAGCTATCAGGGGGGTAGCTCCTACGAGCAGTACTTC	CASSYQGGSSYEQYF
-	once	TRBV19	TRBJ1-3	TGTGCCAGTAGTACCCCAGGGCGCGCATCTGGAAACACCATATATTTT	CASSTPGRASGNTIYF
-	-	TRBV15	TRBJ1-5	TGTGCCACCAGCAGGGGGGAGCCAGGGGATAGTCAGCCCCAGCATTTT	CATSRGEPGDSQPQHF
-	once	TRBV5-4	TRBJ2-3	TGTGCCAGCAGCTTGGTACTTTACACAGATACGCAGTATTTT	CASSLVLYTDTQYF
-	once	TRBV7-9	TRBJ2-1	TGTGCCAGCAGCTTATGGTTGGCGGGCTCCTACAATGAGCAGTTCTTC	CASSLWLAGSYNEQFF
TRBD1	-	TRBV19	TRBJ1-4	TGTGCCAGTAGTCCTCGGGACAGGGGGGCAACTAATGAAAAACTGTTTTTT	CASSPRDRGATNEKLFF
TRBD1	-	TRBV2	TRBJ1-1	TGTGCCAGCAGTGGACAGGGGATGAACACTGAAGCTTTCTTT	CASSGQGMNTEAFF
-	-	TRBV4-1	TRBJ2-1	TGCGCCAGCAGCCAAGATCCGGGCTTAAGGGGTGAGCAGTTCTTC	CASSQDPGLRGEQFF
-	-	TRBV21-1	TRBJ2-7	TGTGCCATCATTACAGGGGTTCCCTACGAGCAGTACTTC	CAIITGVPYEQYF
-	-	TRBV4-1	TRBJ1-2	TGCGCCAGCAGCCAAGAAAGGTTCGGCAGGCAAACTAACTATGGCTACACCTTC	CASSQERFGRQTNYGYTF
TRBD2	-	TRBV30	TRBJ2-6	TGTGCCTGGAGTGGACTAGCGGGTAACCCTGGGGCCAACGTCCTGACTTTC	CAWSGLAGNPGANVLTF
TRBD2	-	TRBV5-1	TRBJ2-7	TGCGCCAGCAGCTTAACTAGCGGGAGCTACGAGCAGTACTTC	CASSLTSGSYEQYF
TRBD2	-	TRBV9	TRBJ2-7	TGTGCCAGCAGCGTAGGTCTAGCGGGACCTCCGGGAGAGCAGTACTTC	CASSVGLAGPPGEQYF
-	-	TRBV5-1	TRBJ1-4	TGCGCCAGCAGCTTGGACAGTACTAATGAAAAACTGTTTTTT	CASSLDSTNEKLFF
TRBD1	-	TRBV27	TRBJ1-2	TGTGCCAGCGCCTTCAGGGGGGCGATCTATGGCTACACCTTC	CASAFRGAIYGYTF
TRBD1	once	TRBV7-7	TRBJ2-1	TGTGCTAGCAGCCCATCCCCCGACAGGGGGGCCTACAATGAGCAGTTCTTC	CASSPSPDRGAYNEQFF
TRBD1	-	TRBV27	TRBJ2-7	TGTGCCAGCAGCCTTCTCTCCGGACAGGGCTCCTACGAGCAGTACTTC	CASSLLSGQGSYEQYF
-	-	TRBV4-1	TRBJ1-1	TGCGCCAGCAGCCGCACCAGGGGTTTGGGTGAAGCTTTCTTT	CASSRTRGLGEAFF
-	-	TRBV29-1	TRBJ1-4	TGCAGCGCTCGAGGGGGGGCGCATGAAAAACTGTTTTTT	CSARGGAHEKLFF
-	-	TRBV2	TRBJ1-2	TGTGCCAGCAGTGGGGGGCTTAACTATGGCTACACCTTC	CASSGGLNYGYTF
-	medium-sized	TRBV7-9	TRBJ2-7	TGTGCCAGCAGCTTAGTGGGGGCCGGCTACGAGCAGTACTTC	CASSLVGAGYEQYF
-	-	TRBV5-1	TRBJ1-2	TGCGCCAGCAGCTTGTCCCGGGGGTTCATCTATGGCTACACCTTC	CASSLSRGFIYGYTF
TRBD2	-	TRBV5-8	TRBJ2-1	TGTGCCAGCAGCTCTAGGGGACTAGCGGCCTACAATGAGCAGTTCTTC	CASSSRGLAAYNEQFF
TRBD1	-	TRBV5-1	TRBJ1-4	TGCGCCAGCAGTCCGGACAGGGATGGTTTGGGAAAACTGTTTTTT	CASSPDRDGLGKLFF
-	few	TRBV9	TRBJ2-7	TGTGCCAGCAGCGTAGGAGGCATGGCGGGATCGTACGAGCAGTACTTC	CASSVGGMAGSYEQYF
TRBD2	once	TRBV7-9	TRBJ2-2	TGTGCCAGCAGTCGACTAGCGGGCCGGGGTGGGGAGCTGTTTTTT	CASSRLAGRGGELFF